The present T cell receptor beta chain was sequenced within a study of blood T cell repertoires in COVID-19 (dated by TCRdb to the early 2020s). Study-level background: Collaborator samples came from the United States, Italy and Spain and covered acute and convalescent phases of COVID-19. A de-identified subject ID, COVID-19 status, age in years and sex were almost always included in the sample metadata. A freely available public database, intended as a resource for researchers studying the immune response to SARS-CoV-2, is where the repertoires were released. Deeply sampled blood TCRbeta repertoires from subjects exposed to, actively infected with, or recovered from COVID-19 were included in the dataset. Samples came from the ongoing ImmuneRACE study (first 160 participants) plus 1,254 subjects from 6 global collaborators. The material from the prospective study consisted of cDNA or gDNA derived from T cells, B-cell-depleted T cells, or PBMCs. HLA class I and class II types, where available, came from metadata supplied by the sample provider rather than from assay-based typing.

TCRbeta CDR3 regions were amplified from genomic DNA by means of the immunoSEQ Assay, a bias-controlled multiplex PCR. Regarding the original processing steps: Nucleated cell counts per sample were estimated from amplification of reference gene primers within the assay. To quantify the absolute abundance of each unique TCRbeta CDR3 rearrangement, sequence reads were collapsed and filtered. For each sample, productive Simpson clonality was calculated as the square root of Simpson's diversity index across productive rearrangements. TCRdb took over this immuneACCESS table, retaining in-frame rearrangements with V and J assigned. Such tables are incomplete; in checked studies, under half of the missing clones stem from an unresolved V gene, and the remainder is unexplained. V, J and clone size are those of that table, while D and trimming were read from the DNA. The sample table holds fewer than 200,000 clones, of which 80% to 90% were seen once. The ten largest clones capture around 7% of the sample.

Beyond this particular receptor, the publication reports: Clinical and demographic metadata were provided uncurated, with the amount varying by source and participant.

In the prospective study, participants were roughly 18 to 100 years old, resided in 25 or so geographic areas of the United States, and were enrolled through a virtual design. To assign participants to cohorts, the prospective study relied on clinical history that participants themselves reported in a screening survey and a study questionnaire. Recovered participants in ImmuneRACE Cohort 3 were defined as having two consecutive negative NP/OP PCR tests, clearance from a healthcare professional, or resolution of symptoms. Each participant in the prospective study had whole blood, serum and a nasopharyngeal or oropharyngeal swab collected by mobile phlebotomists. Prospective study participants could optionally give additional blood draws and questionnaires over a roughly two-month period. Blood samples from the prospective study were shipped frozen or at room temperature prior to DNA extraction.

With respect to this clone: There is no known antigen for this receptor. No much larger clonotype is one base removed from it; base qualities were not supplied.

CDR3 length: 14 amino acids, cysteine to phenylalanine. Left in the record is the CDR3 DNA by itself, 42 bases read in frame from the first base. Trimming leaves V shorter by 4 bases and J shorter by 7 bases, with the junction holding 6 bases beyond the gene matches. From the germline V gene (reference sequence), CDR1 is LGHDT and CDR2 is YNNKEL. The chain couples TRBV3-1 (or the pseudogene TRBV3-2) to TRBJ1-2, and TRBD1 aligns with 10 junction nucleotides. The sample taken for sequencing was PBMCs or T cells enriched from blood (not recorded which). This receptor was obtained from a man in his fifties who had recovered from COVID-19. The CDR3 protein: CASSRDRGLSGYTF. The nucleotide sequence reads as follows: TGTGCCAGCAGCCGAGACAGGGGGCTAAGTGGCTACACCTTC.